This T cell receptor (beta chain) derives from a study of blood T cells in healthy people across ages. Study-level points and caveats: A strong correlation was seen between TCR beta diversity and naive T cell percentage. The diversity estimates, figures obtained from one million T cells, were considered underestimates.

V dropped 3 bases and J dropped 0; count of bases not matched to a gene: 5. The CDR3 consists of 14 residues. Germline loops: CDR1 DFQATT, CDR2 SNEGSKA (reference sequence). A second PCR, run for about 6 to 11 cycles, used a sample-barcoded 5' primer plus a J-beta primer mix. TCRdb reprocessed the 5' RACE reads via MiXCR and lists one record per CDR3 protein. This table holds 850,000 to 1,000,000 distinct CDR3 sequences, around 46% found once. This clonotype was seen more than once but under ten times. Its antigen remains unknown. The chain combines TRBV20-1 with TRBJ2-7, with 7 bases matching TRBD1. This sequence originates from a young man in good health. Sequencing was performed on blood. CDR3: CSARRQGSSYEQYF. CDR3 DNA: TGCAGTGCTAGGAGACAGGGTAGCTCCTACGAGCAGTACTTC.